This T cell receptor (beta chain) was recorded in a study of cytomegalovirus exposure and HLA in healthy donors. The CDR3 sequence is 15 residues long. V lost 5 bases and J lost 4; bases outside the gene matches: 9. Germline V lookup: CDR1 KGHSH, CDR2 LQKENI. Concerning this clone itself: The antigen remains unidentified.

Study findings and constraints: The study recorded fewer than 200 TCR beta chains that were cytomegalovirus-associated.

Participants comprised healthy donors of bone marrow. Vbeta (60) and Jbeta (13) primers were used in the PCR. TCRdb keeps only in-frame clones here, not all; method: immunoSEQ multiplex PCR. The table includes approximately 53,000 clones, less than 85% detected once. The V and J genes are TRBV18 and TRBJ1-1, with 8 bases aligning to TRBD1. The clonotype originates from a young man in good health and CMV-seropositive. The source material was PBMCs. The CDR3 nucleotides are TGTGCCAGCTCAGATTCCAGGGGGCTCGGCACTGAAGCTTTCTTT. This gives the protein CASSDSRGLGTEAFF.